The subject of this entry is one T cell receptor (beta chain). The junction differs from germline at one of its ends, possibly a read error. The data were taken from a study of blood T cell repertoires in COVID-19. The assay was immunoSEQ multiplex PCR, and TCRdb's table has in-frame clones only and misses some. The sample has under 250,000 clones, over 70% seen once; the top ten hold about 4%. This CDR3 region has 12 residues. Sample: PBMCs or T cells enriched from blood (not recorded which). This receptor was obtained from a woman in her twenties or thirties who had been exposed to COVID-19. The rearrangement joins TRBV12-3 or TRBV12-4 to TRBJ2-3; TRBD2 aligns across 10 bases. This chain's CDR3 is CASSLPGLALLF. CDR3 in DNA: TGTGCCAGCAGTCTCCCGGGACTAGCGCTCCTCTTT.